This T cell receptor beta chain is drawn from a study of blood T cell repertoires in COVID-19. Clones were sequenced by immunoSEQ multiplex PCR, and TCRdb holds only the in-frame ones, with some missing. The table records 200,000 or so clones, roughly 84% of them present only once. The V gene lost 5 bases and the J gene lost 7 bases, with 12 bases spanning the gap. The CDR3 loop spans 13 amino acids. CDR1 is MNHEY, CDR2 SVGAGI, per germline. The clonotype originates from a man aged 40-55 years who had recovered from COVID-19. The V and J genes are TRBV6-5 and TRBJ1-5; D gene unclear. Sequenced material: PBMCs or T cells enriched from blood (not recorded which). CDR3 sequence reads: CASSPKLGQPQHF. Here the CDR3 DNA reads TGTGCCAGCAGTCCGAAATTGGGCCAGCCCCAGCATTTT.